This T cell receptor (beta chain) stems from a study of OX40 agonist ivuxolimab in advanced cancers. Study-wide points: With doses of 0.1-3.0 mg/kg, partial responders showed among the lowest clonal expansion. Normalized expansion of T-cell clones was also low for some nonresponders.

Germline V lookup: CDR1 LNHNV, CDR2 YYDKDF (reference sequence). The CDR3 is 16 amino acids. Deletions cut 0 bases from V and 4 bases from J, with 14 bases between. Here immunoSEQ multiplex PCR was the method, and the copy in TCRdb shows in-frame clones only, minus some. This table holds about 65,000 clones, 80% to 90% found once. A word on this clone: What it binds is unknown.

The gene calls are TRBV15 and TRBJ2-3; perhaps TRBD2 as D (5 bases). The sequencing used CD4+ or CD8+ T cells sorted from blood, collected in a trial of the OX40 agonist ivuxolimab. The TCR sequence derives from an adult with an advanced solid tumor such as melanoma, head and neck, liver or kidney cancer. The CDR3 spells CATSRDSELLSDTQYF. The DNA for the CDR3 is TGTGCCACCAGCAGAGATAGCGAGTTATTATCAGATACGCAGTATTTT.